This T cell receptor beta chain appears in the sequencing data of a study of cytomegalovirus exposure and HLA in healthy donors. From germline, CDR1 is SGHDT and CDR2 YYEEEE. This CDR3 region has 14 residues. The V gene lost 6 bases and the J gene lost 0 bases, with 12 bases spanning the gap. The PCR ran on 60 Vbeta and 13 Jbeta primers. Using immunoSEQ multiplex PCR, the repertoire was profiled, and TCRdb retains in-frame clones only, with some absent. The sample data list some 52,000 clones. Sequencing input: PBMCs. The sequence came from a woman aged 55-69 years in good health and CMV-seropositive. The chain combines TRBV5-6 with TRBJ1-1; TRBD1 might be the D (5 bases). The CDR3 DNA reads TGTGCCAGCAACTTCAGGGCCATGAACACTGAAGCTTTCTTT. This codes for CASNFRAMNTEAFF.